This T cell receptor beta chain derives from a study of T cell repertoires in cytomegalovirus infection (dated by TCRdb to about 2019). Notes on the research overall: Because public TCR beta signatures pointed to carriage of CMV infection together with the matching HLA type, the HLA type of each donor mattered for the analysis. General findings and caveats noted by the study authors: Cumulative frequency of public TCR beta family members discriminated carriers of CMV infection plus the relevant HLA type in this cohort and an independent approximately 360-donor cohort. The ex vivo response was dominated by HLA-C-restricted CMV-specific TCR beta clonotypes, which also provided the single most frequent clonotype in two of eight donors.

Cut back by 7 bases and 5 bases, the V and J ends lie 21 bases apart. The CDR3 measures 16 amino acids from cysteine to phenylalanine. The only DNA kept is the CDR3, 48 bases in frame from the first base. CDR1 and CDR2 are read off the germline V gene (reference sequence) as LNHDA and SQIVND. Notes on this clonotype: Its antigen remains unidentified. No base quality information exists; no much larger clone differs at one position.

Sequencing relied on an Illumina HiSeq 1500. The public sequencing data were trimmed at Q25 with fastp and processed into clonotypes with MiXCR by TCRdb, which kept only in-frame beta chains. Under each unique CDR3 protein, matching rows form one entry showing the most common genes and DNA. The sample contains about 450,000 distinct CDR3 sequences, 30% to 40% of them found a single time. The ten largest clones capture around 13% of the sample. The sequence derives from a human donor in good health (CMV status not recorded). Some clones in this sample may be carry-over from other donors' samples. The sample was PBMCs. The V and J segments used are TRBV19 and TRBJ1-5; matching of 6 bases hints at TRBD1 as the D gene. The CDR3 reads as follows: CASTLTTGPVDQPQHF. Read as DNA, the sequence is TGTGCCAGTACCCTTACAACAGGGCCGGTTGATCAGCCCCAGCATTTT.